This T cell receptor (beta chain) was observed in a study of T cell responses to AZD1222 COVID-19 vaccine. Study findings and constraints: Most donors were white British, females outnumbered males, and clonal diversity was possibly underestimated. Vaccination with two AZD1222 doses was followed by a rise in Spike-specific TCR breadth and depth. CD4 TCRs covered the whole spike, strongest at regions 160-218 and 743-854. Baseline serology detected seropositivity in only 6 or 7 AZD1222 recipients.

As for this clone: Its antigen is not known.

The CDR3 has 14 amino acids. V dropped 3 bases and J dropped 0; count of bases not matched to a gene: 0. Germline V gives CDR1 SGDLS, CDR2 YYNGEE. Libraries were prepared by immunoSEQ multiplex PCR; TCRdb keeps only in-frame clonotypes and omits some of them. The sample lists more than 95,000 clones, 80% to 90% occurring once. The source is an adult in good health. The chain joins TRBV9 to TRBJ1-1; 9 bases are shared with TRBD1. The source material was peripheral blood, sampled on day 0 of AZD1222 vaccination. CDR3 coding DNA: TGTGCCAGCAGCGGACAGGGGGTGAACACTGAAGCTTTCTTT. This encodes CASSGQGVNTEAFF.